This T cell receptor (beta chain) was captured in a study of naive and memory T cell subsets. General study results and limits: Expression changes during T cell differentiation may affect RNA-based TCR counts.

Cells stained for CD3, CD4, CD8, CD45RA and CD27 were sorted into four subsets. On this clonotype: Its specificity is unknown.

CDR1 is SNHLY, CDR2 FYNNEI, per germline. The CDR3 has 11 amino acids. The beta constant-region primer was an equimolar mix of two oligonucleotides covering TRBC1 and TRBC2. TCRdb fed the UMI-ligation and nested PCR reads into MiXCR, producing one record per CDR3 protein. Among 150,000 or so distinct CDR3 sequences, about a sixth were seen once, and the ten largest hold just over 0.14%. The source of this sequence is a human donor in good health. The sequenced sample was naive CD4+ T cells from blood. The chain combines TRBV2 with TRBJ2-7; 10 bases match TRBD2. The CDR3 DNA sequence: TGTGCAGGGACTAGCGACTACGAGCAGTACTTC. This gives the protein CAGTSDYEQYF.